This T cell receptor (beta chain) was sequenced for a study of memory CD4+ T cells and cytomegalovirus serostatus. Study-wide background: Of the healthy Belgian adults, several were CMV seropositive and around 22 seronegative.

Details on this clone: Its specificity is unknown.

Overall study results and limits: CD4+ memory repertoires contained 67 of 164 reported CMV TCRbeta sequences. CMV serostatus prediction reached median AUC 0.95, or 0.91 with US-trained model. The CMV-associated TCR signature appears largely within the CD4+ memory repertoire.

Single viable CD3+CD4+CD8-CD45RO+ cells were sorted as the memory CD4+ T cells. Sequencing was performed with immunoSEQ multiplex PCR; in TCRdb, only in-frame clones are kept and a portion is missing. The sample has roughly 67,000 clones, 70% to 80% seen once. Sequenced: memory CD4+ T cells from blood. This TCR was recovered from an adult in good health and CMV-seropositive.

In DNA, the CDR3 is TGTGCCAGCAGTCTCAGGACCCCTGATAATTCACCCCTCCACTTT. Translation gives CASSLRTPDNSPLHF. The chain joins TRBV2 to TRBJ1-6; D uncertain. CDR3 length: 15 amino acids. V shed 5 bases and J shed 5 bases, with 13 bases lying between them. CDR1 is SNHLY, CDR2 FYNNEI, per germline.